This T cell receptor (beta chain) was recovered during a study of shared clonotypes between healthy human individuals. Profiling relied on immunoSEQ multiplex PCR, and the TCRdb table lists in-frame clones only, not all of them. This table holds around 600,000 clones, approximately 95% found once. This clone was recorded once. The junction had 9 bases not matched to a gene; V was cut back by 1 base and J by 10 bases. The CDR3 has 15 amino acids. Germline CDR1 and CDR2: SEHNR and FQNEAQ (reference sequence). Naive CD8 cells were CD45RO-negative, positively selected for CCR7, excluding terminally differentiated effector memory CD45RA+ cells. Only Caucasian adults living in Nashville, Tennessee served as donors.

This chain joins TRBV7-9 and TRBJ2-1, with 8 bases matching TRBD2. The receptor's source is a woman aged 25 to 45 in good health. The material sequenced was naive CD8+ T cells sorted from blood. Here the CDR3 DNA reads TGTGCCAGCAGCTTAGGACTAGCGTCACACCTAGAGCAGTTCTTC. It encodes CASSLGLASHLEQFF.